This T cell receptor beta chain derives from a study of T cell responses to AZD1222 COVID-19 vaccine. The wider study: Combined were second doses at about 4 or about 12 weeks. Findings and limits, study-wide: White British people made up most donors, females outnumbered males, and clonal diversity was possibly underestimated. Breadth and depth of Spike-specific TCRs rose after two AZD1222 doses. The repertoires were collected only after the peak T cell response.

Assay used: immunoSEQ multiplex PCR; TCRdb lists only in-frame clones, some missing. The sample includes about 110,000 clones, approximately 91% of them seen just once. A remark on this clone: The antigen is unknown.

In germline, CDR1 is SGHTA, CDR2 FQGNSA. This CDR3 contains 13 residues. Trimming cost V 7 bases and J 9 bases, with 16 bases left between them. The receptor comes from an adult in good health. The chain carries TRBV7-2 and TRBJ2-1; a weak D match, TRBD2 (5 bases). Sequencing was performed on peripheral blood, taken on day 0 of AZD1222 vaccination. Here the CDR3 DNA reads TGTGCCAGCATCCTCTCCGGACTTGGTGAGCAGTTCTTC. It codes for CASILSGLGEQFF.